The clone carrying this T cell receptor (beta chain) occurred once. Its matching antigen is unknown. The sample is drawn from a study of a mutant IDH1 vaccine in newly diagnosed glioma. Study as a whole: Radiotherapy alone preceded vaccination by 4-6 weeks; alternatively, vaccination started with temozolomide cycles. The treated population exhibited a male proportion of about 60%, a female proportion of 37.5%, and a mean age of approximately 41 years. Receipt of radiotherapy, temozolomide, or both preceded the study, and most received both.

Assay: immunoSEQ multiplex PCR; the TCRdb copy retains only in-frame clones and omits some. The sample yields tens of thousands of clones, around 76% seen once. The time point is: week 23, last vaccination. Vaccination comprised doses that each held 300 ug of mutant IDH1 20-mer peptide, plus topical imiquimod. This CDR3 is 13 amino acids long. Trimming at V came to 7 bases and at J to 8 bases, leaving 10 bases not matched to a gene. In germline, CDR1 is SNHLY, CDR2 FYNNEI. The sequence derives from a man between 45 and 60 years old with glioma. This specimen consisted of PBMCs, obtained from a glioma patient whose treatment included an IDH1 peptide vaccine. This chain uses TRBV2 with TRBJ1-2; the match to TRBD1 covers 7 bases. The DNA for the CDR3 is TGTGCCAGCACCTTAGACAGGGTTTCCGGCTACACCTTC. As protein: CASTLDRVSGYTF.